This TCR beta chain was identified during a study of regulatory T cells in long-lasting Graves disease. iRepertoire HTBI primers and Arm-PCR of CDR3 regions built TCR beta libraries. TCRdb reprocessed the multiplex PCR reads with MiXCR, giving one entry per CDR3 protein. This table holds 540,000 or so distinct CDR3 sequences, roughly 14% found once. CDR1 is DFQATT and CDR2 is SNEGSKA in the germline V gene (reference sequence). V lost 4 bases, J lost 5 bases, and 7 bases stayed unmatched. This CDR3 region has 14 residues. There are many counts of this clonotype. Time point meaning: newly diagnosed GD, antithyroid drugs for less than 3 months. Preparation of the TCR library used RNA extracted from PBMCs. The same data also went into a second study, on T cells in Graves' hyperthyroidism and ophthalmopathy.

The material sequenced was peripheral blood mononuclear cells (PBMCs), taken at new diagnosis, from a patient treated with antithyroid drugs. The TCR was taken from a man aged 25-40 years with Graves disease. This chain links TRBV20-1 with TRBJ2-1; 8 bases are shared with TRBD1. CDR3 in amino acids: CSATRTGWDNEQFF. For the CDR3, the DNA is TGCAGTGCTACCCGGACAGGGTGGGACAATGAGCAGTTCTTC.